A single sample is the source of the 9 T cell receptor beta chains below, sequenced in a study of T cell repertoires in cytomegalovirus infection. TCRdb re-derived calls from the reads in MiXCR, one entry per CDR3 protein. The table shows almost 500,000 distinct CDR3 sequences, with about 10% occurring only once. The sequenced material came from PBMCs. These receptors were taken from a human donor in good health (CMV status not recorded). Some clones in this sample may be carry-over from other donors' samples.

This clonotype was seen a handful of times. The chain carries TRBV12-3 or TRBV12-4 and TRBJ2-3; no clear D. This CDR3 is 13 amino acids long. The V end was cut by 3 bases, the J end by 2 bases, with 6 bases between. The CDR3 nucleotides read TGTGCCAGCAGTTTGTTAAACACAGATACGCAGTATTTT. Translating it yields CASSLLNTDTQYF.

This clonotype has at least ten counts. The rearrangement uses TRBV3-1 and TRBJ2-7; 8 nucleotides line up with TRBD2. From germline, CDR1 is LGHDT and CDR2 YNNKEL (reference sequence). The CDR3 consists of 15 residues. V shed 1 base and J 6 bases; nucleotides not matched to a gene: 8. Here the CDR3 reads CASSQGGTSPLEQYF. DNA of the CDR3: TGTGCCAGCAGCCAAGGCGGGACTAGTCCCCTCGAGCAGTACTTC.

This clonotype was observed at least ten times. This chain connects TRBV5-1 to TRBJ1-1, with 9 nucleotides matching TRBD1. Unmatched junction bases numbered 4, after V lost 3 bases and J lost 1 base. This CDR3 comprises 15 residues. Germline V gene data show CDR1 as SGHRS and CDR2 as YFSETQ. CDR3 bases: TGCGCCAGCAGCTACGCGACAGGGGGGAACACTGAAGCTTTCTTT. Residues: CASSYATGGNTEAFF.

The V call is TRBV13, the J call TRBJ2-7; perhaps TRBD2 as D (7 bases). V was trimmed by 6 bases and J by 4 bases, leaving 19 bases between them. The CDR3 sequence is 15 residues long. Germline V gene data show CDR1 as PRHDT and CDR2 as FYEKMQ (reference sequence). CDR3 DNA sequence: TGTGCCAGCAGTAAGGGGGGGCGCGGAGTTTACGAGCAGTACTTC. It codes for CASSKGGRGVYEQYF.

The rearrangement joins TRBV20-1 to TRBJ2-7, with 8 bases aligning to TRBD1. This CDR3 is 15 amino acids long. Losses at the gene ends were 5 bases for V and 3 bases for J; bases not matched to a gene: 12. Germline V lookup: CDR1 DFQATT, CDR2 SNEGSKA (reference sequence). The DNA of the CDR3 is TGCAGTGCTCACCTGACAGGGGTATCAGTCTACGAGCAGTACTTC. As protein: CSAHLTGVSVYEQYF.

In its sample, this clonotype was seen a few times. The chain carries TRBV20-1 and TRBJ2-5; 7 bases match TRBD1. The CDR3 loop spans 15 amino acids. V shed 1 base and J 4 bases; nucleotides not matched to a gene: 9. Germline V CDR1 and CDR2: DFQATT, SNEGSKA (reference sequence). CDR3 protein: CSARASDRVGETQYF. CDR3 coding DNA: TGCAGTGCTAGAGCCTCCGACAGGGTGGGAGAGACCCAGTACTTC.

The CDR3 DNA sequence: TGTGCCAGCAGCTTAGTTTCAGGGGGAACAACTGAAGCTTTCTTT. Translation gives CASSLVSGGTTEAFF. The gene calls are TRBV7-9 and TRBJ1-1; 7 bases agree with TRBD1. Germline CDR1 reads SEHNR; CDR2 reads FQNEAQ (reference sequence). Germline trimming cut 1 base from V and 5 bases from J; bases unmatched to any gene: 7. The CDR3 is made up of 15 amino acids.

In this sample, this clonotype turned up many times. The chain carries TRBV29-1 and TRBJ2-7; 8 bases match TRBD2. The germline V gene encodes CDR1 SQVTM and CDR2 ANQGSEA. CDR3 size: 13 residues. V gave up 6 bases and J gave up 0 bases; unmatched junction bases: 4. The CDR3 DNA follows: TGCAGCGTGGATAGCGGGACCTCCTACGAGCAGTACTTC. Protein: CSVDSGTSYEQYF.

This clonotype was found many times. DNA of the CDR3: TGCGCCGCCCGGGGTCGAGGCCACACAGATACGCAGTATTTT. This gives the protein CAARGRGHTDTQYF. The chain links TRBV10-2 to TRBJ2-3; TRBD2 might be the D (5 bases). CDR1 and CDR2 from the germline V gene are WSHSY and SAAADI. V shed 11 bases and J shed 2 bases, with 17 bases lying between them. This CDR3 is built from 14 residues.